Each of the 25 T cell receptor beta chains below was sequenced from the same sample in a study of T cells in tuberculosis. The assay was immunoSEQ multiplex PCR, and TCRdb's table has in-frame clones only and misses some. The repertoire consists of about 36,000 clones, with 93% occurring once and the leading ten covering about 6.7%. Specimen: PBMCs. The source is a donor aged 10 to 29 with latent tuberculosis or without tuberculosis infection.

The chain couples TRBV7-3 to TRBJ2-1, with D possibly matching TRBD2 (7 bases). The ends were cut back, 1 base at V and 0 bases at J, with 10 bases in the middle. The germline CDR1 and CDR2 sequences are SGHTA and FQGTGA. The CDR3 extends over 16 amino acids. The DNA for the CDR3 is TGTGCCAGCAGCTTAATTGCGGGGGCCTCCTACAATGAGCAGTTCTTC. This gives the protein CASSLIAGASYNEQFF.

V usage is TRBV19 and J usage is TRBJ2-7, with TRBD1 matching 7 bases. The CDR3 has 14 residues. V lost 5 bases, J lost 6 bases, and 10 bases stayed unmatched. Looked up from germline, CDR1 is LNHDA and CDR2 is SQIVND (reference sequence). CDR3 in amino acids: CASSQKGGRVEQYF. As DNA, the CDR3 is TGTGCCAGTAGTCAAAAAGGGGGCCGGGTCGAGCAGTACTTC. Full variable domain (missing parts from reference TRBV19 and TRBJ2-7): DGGITQSPKYLFRKEGQNVTLSCEQNLNHDAMYWYRQDPGQGLRLIYYSQIVNDFQKGDIAEGYSVSREKKESFPLTVTSAQKNPTAFYLCASSQKGGRVEQYFGPGTRLTVT.

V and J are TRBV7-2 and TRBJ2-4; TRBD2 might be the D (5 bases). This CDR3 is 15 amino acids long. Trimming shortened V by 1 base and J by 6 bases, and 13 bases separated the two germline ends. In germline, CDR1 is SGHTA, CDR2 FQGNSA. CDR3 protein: CASSLGRGLGNIQYF. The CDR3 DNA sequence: TGTGCCAGCAGCTTAGGTCGGGGATTGGGAAACATTCAGTACTTC.

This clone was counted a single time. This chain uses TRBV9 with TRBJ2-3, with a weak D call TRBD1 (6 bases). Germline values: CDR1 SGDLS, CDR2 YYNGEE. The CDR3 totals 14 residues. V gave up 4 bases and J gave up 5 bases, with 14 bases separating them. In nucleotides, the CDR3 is TGTGCCAGCAGCCCGACGTGGGGGCAAGATACGCAGTATTTT. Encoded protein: CASSPTWGQDTQYF.

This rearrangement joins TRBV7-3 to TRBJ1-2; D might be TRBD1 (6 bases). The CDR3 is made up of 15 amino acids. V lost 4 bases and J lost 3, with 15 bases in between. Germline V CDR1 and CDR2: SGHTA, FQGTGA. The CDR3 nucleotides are TGTGCCAGCAGCTCCTACAGGGTACTACACTATGGCTACACCTTC. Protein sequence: CASSSYRVLHYGYTF.

This CDR3 is CAWKGAGNTDTQYF. CDR3 in DNA: TGTGCCTGGAAAGGGGCAGGGAATACAGATACGCAGTATTTT. V gene TRBV30 combines with J gene TRBJ2-3; D may be TRBD1 (5 bases). Trimming cost V 4 bases and J 3 bases, with 14 bases left between them. Germline CDR1 GTSNPN, CDR2 SVGIG (reference sequence). The CDR3 sequence is 14 residues long. Using reference TRBV30 and TRBJ2-3 for the parts outside the CDR3, the full variable domain is SQTIHQWPATLVQPVGSPLSLECTVEGTSNPNLYWYRQAAGRGLQLLFYSVGIGQISSEVPQNLSASRPQDRQFILSSKKLLLSDSGFYLCAWKGAGNTDTQYFGPGTRLTVL.

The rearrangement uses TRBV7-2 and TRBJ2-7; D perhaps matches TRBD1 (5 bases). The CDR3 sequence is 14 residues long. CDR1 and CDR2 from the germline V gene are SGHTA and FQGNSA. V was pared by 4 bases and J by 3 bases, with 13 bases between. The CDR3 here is CASSYPGNRYEQYF. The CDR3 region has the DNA TGTGCCAGCAGCTACCCAGGGAATCGCTACGAGCAGTACTTC.

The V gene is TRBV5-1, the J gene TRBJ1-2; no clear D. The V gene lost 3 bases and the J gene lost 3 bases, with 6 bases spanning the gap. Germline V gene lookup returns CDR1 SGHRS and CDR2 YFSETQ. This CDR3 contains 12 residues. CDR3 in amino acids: CASSSDYYGYTF. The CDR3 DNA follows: TGCGCCAGCAGCTCCGACTACTATGGCTACACCTTC.

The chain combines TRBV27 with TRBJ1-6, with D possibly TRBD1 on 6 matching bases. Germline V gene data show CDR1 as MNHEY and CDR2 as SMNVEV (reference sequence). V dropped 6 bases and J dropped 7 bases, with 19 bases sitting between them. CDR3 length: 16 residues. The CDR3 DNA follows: TGTGCCAGCAGCCGCCGACAGGACCTAAAAAATTCACCCCTCCACTTT. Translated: CASSRRQDLKNSPLHF.

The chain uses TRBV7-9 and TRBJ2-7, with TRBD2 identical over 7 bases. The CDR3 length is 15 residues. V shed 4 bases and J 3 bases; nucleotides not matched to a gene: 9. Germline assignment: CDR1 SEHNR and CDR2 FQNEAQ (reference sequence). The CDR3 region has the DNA TGTGCCAGCAGCTCCGAGCTGGGGGGGGTCTACGAGCAGTACTTC. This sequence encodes CASSSELGGVYEQYF.

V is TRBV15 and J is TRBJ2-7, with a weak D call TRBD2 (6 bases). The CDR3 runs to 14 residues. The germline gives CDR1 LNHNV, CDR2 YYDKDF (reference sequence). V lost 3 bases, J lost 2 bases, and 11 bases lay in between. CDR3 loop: CATSRQEGPYEQYF. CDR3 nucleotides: TGTGCCACCAGCAGGCAGGAGGGGCCCTACGAGCAGTACTTC.

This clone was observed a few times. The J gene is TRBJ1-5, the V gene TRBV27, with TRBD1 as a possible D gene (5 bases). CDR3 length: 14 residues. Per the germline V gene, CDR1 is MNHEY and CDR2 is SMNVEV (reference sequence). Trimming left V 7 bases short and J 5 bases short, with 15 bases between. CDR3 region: CASKVAGGDQPQHF. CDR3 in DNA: TGTGCCAGCAAGGTGGCAGGAGGGGATCAGCCCCAGCATTTT.

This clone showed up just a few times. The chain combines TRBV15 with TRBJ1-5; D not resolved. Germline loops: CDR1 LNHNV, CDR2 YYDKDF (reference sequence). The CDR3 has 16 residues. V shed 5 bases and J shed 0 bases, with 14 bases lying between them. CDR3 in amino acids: CATSGLGWNSNQPQHF. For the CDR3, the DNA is TGTGCCACCAGCGGACTTGGTTGGAATAGCAATCAGCCCCAGCATTTT.

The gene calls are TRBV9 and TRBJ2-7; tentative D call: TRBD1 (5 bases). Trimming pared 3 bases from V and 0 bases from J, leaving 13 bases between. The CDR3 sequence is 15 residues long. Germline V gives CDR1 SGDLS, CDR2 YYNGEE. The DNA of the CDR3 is TGTGCCAGCAGCGCCGGCCCAGGGTCCTCCTACGAGCAGTACTTC. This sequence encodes CASSAGPGSSYEQYF.

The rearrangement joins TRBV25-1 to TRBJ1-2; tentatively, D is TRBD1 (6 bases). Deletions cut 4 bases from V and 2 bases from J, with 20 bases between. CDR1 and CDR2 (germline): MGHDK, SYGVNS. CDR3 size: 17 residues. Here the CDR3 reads CASSGGRGGVGNYGYTF. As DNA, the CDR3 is TGTGCCAGCAGTGGGGGCCGGGGGGGCGTCGGGAACTATGGCTACACCTTC.

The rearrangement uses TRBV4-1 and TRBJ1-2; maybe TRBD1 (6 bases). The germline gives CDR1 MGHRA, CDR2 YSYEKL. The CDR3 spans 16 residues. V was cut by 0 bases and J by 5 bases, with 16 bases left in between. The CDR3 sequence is CASSQEFTQGGYGYTF. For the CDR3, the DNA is TGCGCCAGCAGCCAAGAATTCACACAGGGTGGGTATGGCTACACCTTC.

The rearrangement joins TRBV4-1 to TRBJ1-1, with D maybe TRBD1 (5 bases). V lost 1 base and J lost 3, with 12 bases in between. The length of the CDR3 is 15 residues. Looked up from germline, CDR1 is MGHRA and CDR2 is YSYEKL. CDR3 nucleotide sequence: TGCGCCAGCAGCCAAGTCAACGCAGGGTACACTGAAGCTTTCTTT. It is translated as CASSQVNAGYTEAFF.

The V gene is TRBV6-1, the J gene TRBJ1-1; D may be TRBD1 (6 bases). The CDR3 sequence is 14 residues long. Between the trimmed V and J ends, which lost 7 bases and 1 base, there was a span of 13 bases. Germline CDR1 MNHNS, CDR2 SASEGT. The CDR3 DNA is TGTGCCAGCACCACAGGGCAGGAGAACACTGAAGCTTTCTTT. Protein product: CASTTGQENTEAFF.

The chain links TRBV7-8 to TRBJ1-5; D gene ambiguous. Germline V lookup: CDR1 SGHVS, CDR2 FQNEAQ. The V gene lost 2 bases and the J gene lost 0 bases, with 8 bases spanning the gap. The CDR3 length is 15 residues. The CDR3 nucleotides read TGTGCCAGCAGCTTATACGGGGATAGCAATCAGCCCCAGCATTTT. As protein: CASSLYGDSNQPQHF.

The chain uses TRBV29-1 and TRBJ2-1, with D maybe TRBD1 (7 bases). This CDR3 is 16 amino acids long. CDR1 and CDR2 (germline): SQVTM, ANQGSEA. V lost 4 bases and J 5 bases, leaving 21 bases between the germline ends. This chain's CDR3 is CSVVTRFQGGDNEQFF. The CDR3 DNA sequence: TGCAGCGTTGTAACCCGTTTCCAGGGGGGTGACAATGAGCAGTTCTTC.

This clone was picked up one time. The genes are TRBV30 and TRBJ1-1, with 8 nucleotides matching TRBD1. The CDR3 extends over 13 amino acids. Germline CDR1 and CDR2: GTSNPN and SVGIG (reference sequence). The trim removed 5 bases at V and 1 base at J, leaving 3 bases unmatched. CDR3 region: CAWATGGNTEAFF. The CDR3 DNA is TGTGCCTGGGCCACAGGGGGGAACACTGAAGCTTTCTTT.

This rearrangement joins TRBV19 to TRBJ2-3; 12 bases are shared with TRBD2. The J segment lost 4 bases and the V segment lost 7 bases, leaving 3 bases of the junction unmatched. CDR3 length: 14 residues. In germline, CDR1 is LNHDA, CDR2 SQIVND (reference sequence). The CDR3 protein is CASTSGGVSDTQYF. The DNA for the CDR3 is TGTGCCAGTACTAGCGGGGGGGTCTCAGATACGCAGTATTTT.

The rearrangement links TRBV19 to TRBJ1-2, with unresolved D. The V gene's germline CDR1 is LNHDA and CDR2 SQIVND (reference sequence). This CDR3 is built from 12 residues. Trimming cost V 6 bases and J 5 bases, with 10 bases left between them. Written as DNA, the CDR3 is TGTGCCAGTAGGTCGGGAGGGTATGGCTACACCTTC. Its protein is CASRSGGYGYTF.

The CDR3 region has the DNA TGCGCCAGCAGCCAAGATAGCCGGCAATACAATGAGCAGTTCTTC. Translated: CASSQDSRQYNEQFF. This chain joins TRBV4-1 and TRBJ2-1; D unclear. The CDR3 is 15 residues long. Between the trimmed V and J ends, which lost 0 bases and 4 bases, there was a span of 10 bases. Per germline, CDR1 MGHRA and CDR2 YSYEKL.

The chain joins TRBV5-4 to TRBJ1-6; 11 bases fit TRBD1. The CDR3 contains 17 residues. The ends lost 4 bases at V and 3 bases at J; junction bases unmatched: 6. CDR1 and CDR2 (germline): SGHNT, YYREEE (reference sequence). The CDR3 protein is CASSLGQGADYNSPLHF. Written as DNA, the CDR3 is TGTGCCAGCAGCCTCGGACAGGGGGCTGACTATAATTCACCCCTCCACTTT.